This T cell receptor (beta chain) was sequenced for a study of shared clonotypes between healthy human individuals. Study as a whole: A donor's plate count was three for CD4 naive and three for CD4 memory; CD8 naive had two and CD8 memory one.

CD45RO negativity and positive selection for CCR7 defined naive CD8 cells, a population that excluded terminally differentiated effector memory CD45RA+ cells. Points from the study as a whole: A reduction in generation probabilities was seen for non-shared clonotypes relative to those shared by all four donors.

The assay was run at deep level. The data were produced by immunoSEQ multiplex PCR, yet TCRdb's version contains in-frame clones alone and is incomplete. This table holds around 2,000,000 clones, about 94% found once. A remark on this clone: Antigen unknown.

The clonotype comes from a young man in good health. Sequencing was performed on naive CD8+ T cells sorted from blood.

In nucleotides, the CDR3 is TGTGCCAGCAGTGATTTCCCGTGGGGGGGCACAGATACGCAGTATTTT. It specifies CASSDFPWGGTDTQYF. The rearrangement links TRBV2 to TRBJ2-3; weak D call: TRBD2 (6 bases). Trimming took off 3 bases at V and 1 base at J, with 14 bases between the two ends. This CDR3 comprises 16 residues. Looked up from germline, CDR1 is SNHLY and CDR2 is FYNNEI. Filled out from reference TRBV2 and TRBJ2-3, the complete variable domain reads EPEVTQTPSHQVTQMGQEVILRCVPISNHLYFYWYRQILGQKVEFLVSFYNNEISEKSEIFDDQFSVERPDGSNFTLKIRSTKLEDSAMYFCASSDFPWGGTDTQYFGPGTRLTVL.